Shown below are 8 T cell receptor beta chains from a single sample sequenced in a study of cytomegalovirus exposure and HLA in healthy donors. The PCR ran on 60 Vbeta and 13 Jbeta primers. Profiling relied on immunoSEQ multiplex PCR, and the TCRdb table lists in-frame clones only, not all of them. The sample has over 150,000 clones, 60% to 80% seen once. Material for sequencing was PBMCs. The receptors were gathered from a man aged 55-75 years in good health and CMV-seronegative.

This clone was detected once. The gene calls are TRBV28 and TRBJ2-2; 9 bases match TRBD1. Germline loops: CDR1 MDHEN, CDR2 SYDVKM. The CDR3 extends over 16 amino acids. Trimming took 8 bases from V and 7 from J; bases not matched to a gene: 14. CDR3 nucleotides: TGTGCCAGCCGCGAACGTACAGGGGGCGCCGGCGGGGAGCTGTTTTTT. Encoded protein: CASRERTGGAGGELFF.

The chain carries TRBV28 and TRBJ2-1; D possibly corresponds to TRBD2 (5 bases). The ends were cut back, 5 bases at V and 2 bases at J, with 19 bases in the middle. CDR3 length equals 17 residues. The germline CDR1 and CDR2 sequences are MDHEN and SYDVKM. CDR3 in DNA: TGTGCCAGCAGTGCCACGCTCGGACTCTGGACCTACAATGAGCAGTTCTTC. Translating gives CASSATLGLWTYNEQFF.

This chain uses TRBV5-1 with TRBJ2-3; D ambiguous. The CDR3 is made up of 14 amino acids. V shed 1 base and J shed 3 bases, with 9 bases lying between them. Germline-derived CDR1 and CDR2 are SGHRS and YFSETQ. The CDR3 nucleotides are TGCGCCAGCAGCTTGAGCGAGCAAACAGATACGCAGTATTTT. Translated, it gives CASSLSEQTDTQYF. Variable domain in full (rest from reference TRBV5-1 and TRBJ2-3): KAGVTQTPRYLIKTRGQQVTLSCSPISGHRSVSWYQQTPGQGLQFLFEYFSETQRNKGNFPGRFSGRQFSNSRSEMNVSTLELGDSALYLCASSLSEQTDTQYFGPGTRLTVL.

The gene calls are TRBV28 and TRBJ1-3; D remains ambiguous. The V gene lost 6 bases and the J gene lost 0 bases, with 12 bases spanning the gap. The length of the CDR3 is 15 residues. The V gene's germline CDR1 is MDHEN and CDR2 SYDVKM. CDR3 region: CASSSTGYSGNTIYF. The CDR3 nucleotides read TGTGCCAGCAGCTCCACCGGGTACTCTGGAAACACCATATATTTT.

J is TRBJ2-3 and V is TRBV5-1; 7 bases agree with TRBD2. CDR3 length equals 15 residues. Germline V CDR1 and CDR2: SGHRS, YFSETQ. J gave up 2 bases and V 0 bases, and 3 bases lay outside the gene matches. The CDR3, as DNA: TGCGCCAGCAGCTTGGCGGGGACTAACACAGATACGCAGTATTTT. Protein product: CASSLAGTNTDTQYF.

This clone was counted between two and nine times. The rearrangement joins TRBV10-3 to TRBJ1-2; D is perhaps TRBD1 (5 bases). This CDR3 is 17 amino acids long. The V end was cut by 5 bases, the J end by 2 bases, with 21 bases between. Germline V gene sequence: CDR1 ENHRY, CDR2 SYGVKD. The CDR3 nucleotides are TGTGCCATCAGTCCACCCCCGGCGAGACAGTTGAACTATGGCTACACCTTC. The encoded protein is CAISPPPARQLNYGYTF.

In nucleotides, the CDR3 is TGCGCCAGCAGCTTGCCAGCGGGAGGTCCCTACAATGAGCAGTTCTTC. Its translation is CASSLPAGGPYNEQFF. The chain carries TRBV5-1 and TRBJ2-1, with TRBD2 matching 9 bases. V was clipped by 1 base and J by 2 bases; unmatched bases: 4. This CDR3 contains 16 residues. The germline CDR1 and CDR2 sequences are SGHRS and YFSETQ.

The chain links TRBV7-3 to TRBJ2-2; 7 bases map to TRBD1. This CDR3 region has 16 residues. V lost 5 bases to trimming and J lost 4 bases; unmatched junction nucleotides: 10. Germline assignment: CDR1 SGHTA and CDR2 FQGTGA. The chain's CDR3 is CASSKIQGLGTGELFF. DNA for the CDR3: TGTGCCAGCAGCAAGATACAGGGGCTGGGCACCGGGGAGCTGTTTTTT.